This T cell receptor beta chain appears in the sequencing data of a study of T cells in Graves' hyperthyroidism and ophthalmopathy. Regarding the study as a whole: Blood samples included most of the expanded thyroid clonotypes exceeding 0.001.

Trimming took 6 bases from V and 7 from J; bases not matched to a gene: 14. Germline V gene lookup returns CDR1 MNHNS and CDR2 SASEGT. This CDR3 spans 16 amino acids. Authors of the study amplified TCR beta CDR3 regions from RNA transcripts. HTBI primers were used for first-round RT-PCR of the TCR CDR3. TCRdb analysed the multiplex PCR reads with MiXCR anew, one entry per CDR3 protein. This sample carries about 350,000 distinct CDR3 sequences, roughly 15% of them seen once, and the ten largest clones take around 20%. Exclusions: uncontrolled infection, other autoimmune disease, pregnancy, lactation. PBMCs came from more than 8.5 ml fresh peripheral blood. This clonotype was counted between two and nine times. What it binds is not known.

The rearrangement joins TRBV6-1 to TRBJ2-1; 8 nucleotides align to TRBD2. The specimen sequenced was blood. The receptor was derived from a woman aged 60-70 years with Graves' ophthalmopathy. CDR3 region: CASRIRLAGLGNEQFF. Here the CDR3 DNA reads TGTGCCAGCAGAATCCGATTAGCGGGATTAGGTAATGAGCAGTTCTTC.